The 27 T cell receptor beta chains listed next were all sequenced from one sample in a study of T cell responses to AZD1222 COVID-19 vaccine. Measured with immunoSEQ multiplex PCR; TCRdb has only the in-frame clones, and not every one. The data hold 200,000 to 300,000 clones, with approximately 93% observed a single time. Sample: peripheral blood, taken on day 0 of AZD1222 vaccination. The receptors shown here come from an adult in good health.

Points on this clone: This same CDR3 is encoded by further DNA sequences in the sample. The chain has TRBV5-6 and TRBJ2-7; no firm D call. This CDR3 has 12 residues. Trimming stripped 2 bases from V and 1 base from J, with 4 bases between. CDR1 is SGHDT and CDR2 is YYEEEE in the germline V gene. In DNA, the CDR3 is TGTGCCAGCAGCTTAAGTTCCTACGAGCAGTACTTC. Residues: CASSLSSYEQYF.

This chain joins TRBV9 and TRBJ2-1; 8 bases are a match to TRBD2. The V gene's germline CDR1 is SGDLS and CDR2 YYNGEE. The junction had 12 bases not matched to a gene; V was cut back by 3 bases and J by 7 bases. The CDR3 is 16 residues long. DNA of the CDR3: TGTGCCAGCAGCGGGTCGGGGCTAGCGGGTGTAAATGAGCAGTTCTTC. As protein: CASSGSGLAGVNEQFF.

V usage is TRBV4-1 and J usage is TRBJ2-7; TRBD1 agrees at 7 bases. V was clipped by 1 base and J by 7 bases; unmatched bases: 4. The CDR3 has 13 residues. Per the germline V gene, CDR1 is MGHRA and CDR2 is YSYEKL. Here the CDR3 DNA reads TGCGCCAGCAGCCAAGGGGGGACAGATGAGCAGTACTTC. Protein product: CASSQGGTDEQYF.

J is TRBJ1-2 and V is TRBV18; weak D call: TRBD1 (6 bases). Trimming left V 3 bases short and J 3 bases short, with 14 bases between. Germline CDR1 KGHSH, CDR2 LQKENI. There are 15 residues in the CDR3. DNA of the CDR3: TGTGCCAGCTCACCCGGGGGCGCGGTAGACTATGGCTACACCTTC. Protein sequence: CASSPGGAVDYGYTF.

The rearrangement links TRBV2 to TRBJ1-2; tentative D call: TRBD1 (5 bases). The V gene lost 1 base and the J gene lost 8 bases, with 20 bases spanning the gap. CDR3 length equals 16 residues. CDR1 is SNHLY and CDR2 is FYNNEI in the germline V gene. In DNA, the CDR3 is TGTGCCAGCAGTGAAGAGGGGCGGACACCCCGGGAAGGCTACACCTTC. This encodes CASSEEGRTPREGYTF.

The rearrangement uses TRBV7-3 and TRBJ2-1; the match to TRBD2 covers 8 bases. V lost 5 bases and J lost 5; bases outside the gene matches: 2. The CDR3 totals 13 residues. Germline loops: CDR1 SGHTA, CDR2 FQGTGA. The CDR3, as DNA: TGTGCCAGCAGCCAACTAGCGGACAATGAGCAGTTCTTC. It translates to CASSQLADNEQFF. Full variable domain (remainder filled in from reference TRBV7-3 and TRBJ2-1): GAGVSQTPSNKVTEKGKYVELRCDPISGHTALYWYRQSLGQGPEFLIYFQGTGAADDSGLPNDRFFAVRPEGSVSTLKIQRTERGDSAVYLCASSQLADNEQFFGPGTRLTVL.

The chain recombines TRBV4-1 with TRBJ1-2; a possible D gene is TRBD1 (5 bases). The germline CDR1 and CDR2 sequences are MGHRA and YSYEKL. This CDR3 is 16 amino acids long. V lost 2 bases and J 8 bases, leaving 21 bases between the germline ends. The CDR3 spells CASSQPREGPQRGYTF. The DNA for the CDR3 is TGCGCCAGCAGCCAACCTCGGGAGGGGCCCCAGAGGGGCTACACCTTC.

This chain connects TRBV9 to TRBJ1-2, with D unresolved. This CDR3 is built from 13 residues. Trimming shortened V by 1 base and J by 3 bases, and 7 bases separated the two germline ends. Germline V gene sequence: CDR1 SGDLS, CDR2 YYNGEE. CDR3 loop: CASSVKIYYGYTF. CDR3 in DNA: TGTGCCAGCAGCGTAAAGATTTACTATGGCTACACCTTC.

The rearrangement joins TRBV25-1 to TRBJ2-7, with D unclear. V lost 3 bases, J lost 6 bases, and 6 bases lay in between. CDR1 and CDR2 from the germline V gene are MGHDK and SYGVNS. This CDR3 has 11 residues. CDR3 sequence reads: CASSDSIEQYF. In DNA form, the CDR3 reads TGTGCCAGCAGTGACAGTATCGAGCAGTACTTC.

V and J are TRBV24-1 and TRBJ1-1; 11 nucleotides line up with TRBD1. This CDR3 comprises 15 residues. V gave up 2 bases and J gave up 5 bases; unmatched junction bases: 3. Germline CDR1 reads KGHDR; CDR2 reads SFDVKD. The CDR3 DNA is TGTGCCACCAGTGATTCCGGGACAGGGGGGACTGAAGCTTTCTTT. It specifies CATSDSGTGGTEAFF.

The chain recombines TRBV15 with TRBJ1-2; D may be TRBD1 (5 bases). With 4 bases removed from V and 6 bases from J, the gap between germline ends came to 12 bases. The CDR3 has 13 amino acids. Looked up from germline, CDR1 is LNHNV and CDR2 is YYDKDF (reference sequence). CDR3 region: CATSTQQVNGYTF. As DNA, the CDR3 is TGTGCCACCAGCACGCAACAGGTTAATGGCTACACCTTC. The full variable domain, completed using reference TRBV15 and TRBJ1-2, is DAMVIQNPRYQVTQFGKPVTLSCSQTLNHNVMYWYQQKSSQAPKLLFHYYDKDFNNEADTPDNFQSRRPNTSFCFLDIRSPGLGDTAMYLCATSTQQVNGYTFGSGTRLTVV.

CDR3 residues: CASSPGTGYTGELFF. The CDR3 bases are TGTGCCAGCAGCCCCGGGACAGGGTACACCGGGGAGCTGTTTTTT. This rearrangement joins TRBV7-9 to TRBJ2-2, with 9 bases that match TRBD1. Germline-derived CDR1 and CDR2 are SEHNR and FQNEAQ (reference sequence). V was clipped by 5 bases and J by 3 bases; unmatched bases: 4. The CDR3 spans 15 residues.

This rearrangement joins TRBV18 to TRBJ1-1; 7 bases are a match to TRBD1. Trimming cost V 5 bases and J 3 bases; bases outside gene matches: 12. Germline V gene data show CDR1 as KGHSH and CDR2 as LQKENI. There are 16 residues in the CDR3. Written as DNA, the CDR3 is TGTGCCAGCTCAATGCAGGGGGAAGGGGTGGACACTGAAGCTTTCTTT. Translating it yields CASSMQGEGVDTEAFF.

This clone has just one count. This sequence joins TRBV3-1 (or the pseudogene TRBV3-2) and TRBJ2-7; D is ambiguous. V lost 4 bases to trimming and J lost 3 bases, with 10 bases between them. This CDR3 region has 13 residues. Germline CDR1 is LGHDT and CDR2 is YNNKEL (reference sequence). The CDR3 loop reads CASSPLVGYEQYF. CDR3 coding DNA: TGTGCCAGCAGCCCCCTGGTGGGCTACGAGCAGTACTTC.

This clone was seen a handful of times. The rearrangement uses TRBV5-8 and TRBJ2-7; 11 bases fit TRBD2. Germline V gene lookup returns CDR1 SGHTS and CDR2 YDEGEE. Germline trimming cut 6 bases from V and 7 bases from J; bases unmatched to any gene: 6. The CDR3 is 13 amino acids. The CDR3 bases are TGTGCCAGCACCAAGACTAGCGGGGCGGAGCAGTACTTC. It is translated as CASTKTSGAEQYF.

The chain uses TRBV7-9 and TRBJ2-7; D unclear. The V and J ends lost 6 bases and 0 bases respectively, with 6 bases between them. CDR3 length: 12 amino acids. Germline lookup yields CDR1 SEHNR and CDR2 FQNEAQ (reference sequence). CDR3 region: CASRSNSYEQYF. CDR3 sequence (DNA): TGTGCCAGCAGGTCTAACTCCTACGAGCAGTACTTC.

The V call is TRBV19, the J call TRBJ2-1, with no clear D. In germline, CDR1 is LNHDA, CDR2 SQIVND (reference sequence). CDR3 length equals 13 residues. V was cut by 6 bases and J by 5 bases, with 11 bases left in between. Written as DNA, the CDR3 is TGTGCCAGTAGGGTTGGCAGGAACAATGAGCAGTTCTTC. Translation gives CASRVGRNNEQFF.

The V gene is TRBV7-2, the J gene TRBJ1-6; tentative D call: TRBD1 (5 bases). CDR1 is SGHTA, CDR2 FQGNSA, per germline. The CDR3 is 14 amino acids. The germline V and J ends were trimmed by 5 bases and 7 bases, with 12 bases remaining between them. The CDR3 is CASSPGRGNSPLHF. In nucleotides, the CDR3 is TGTGCCAGCAGCCCCGGGAGGGGAAATTCACCCCTCCACTTT.

The chain has TRBV7-9 and TRBJ2-7; D gene uncertain. Per the germline V gene, CDR1 is SEHNR and CDR2 is FQNEAQ (reference sequence). The length of the CDR3 is 12 residues. V gave up 5 bases and J gave up 1 base, with 6 bases separating them. The CDR3 region has the DNA TGTGCCAGCAGCCCATCGTCCTACGAGCAGTACTTC. Amino acid sequence: CASSPSSYEQYF.

This clone was recorded once. The CDR3 region has the DNA TGCGCCAGCAGCCAAACACCAGACACTTTGTATCAGCCCCAGCATTTT. It is translated as CASSQTPDTLYQPQHF. This sequence joins TRBV4-1 and TRBJ1-5; D is ambiguous. CDR3 length: 16 residues. CDR1 MGHRA and CDR2 YSYEKL come from the germline V gene. Trimming removed 2 bases from V and 5 bases from J, with 16 bases in between.

V usage is TRBV7-8 and J usage is TRBJ2-5; 8 bases agree with TRBD2. V was pared by 5 bases and J by 5 bases, with 1 base of the junction left unmatched. The germline V gene encodes CDR1 SGHVS and CDR2 FQNEAQ. The CDR3 is made up of 12 amino acids. CDR3 amino acids: CASSRGRETQYF. CDR3 DNA sequence: TGTGCCAGCAGCCGCGGGAGGGAGACCCAGTACTTC. The entire variable domain, with the rest obtained from reference TRBV7-8 and TRBJ2-5, is as follows: GAGVSQSPRYKVAKRGQDVALRCDPISGHVSLFWYQQALGQGPEFLTYFQNEAQLDKSGLPSDRFFAERPEGSVSTLKIQRTQQEDSAVYLCASSRGRETQYFGPGTRLLVL.

CDR3 sequence (DNA): TGTGCCAGCAGCTTAACGGGGGAGAGAGGCTACACCTTC. Its translation is CASSLTGERGYTF. This sequence joins TRBV7-9 and TRBJ1-2; tentatively, D is TRBD1 (5 bases). With 2 bases removed from V and 8 bases from J, the gap between germline ends came to 12 bases. Germline assignment: CDR1 SEHNR and CDR2 FQNEAQ (reference sequence). There are 13 residues in the CDR3.

The chain has TRBV7-2 and TRBJ2-7; a possible D gene is TRBD1 (6 bases). The ends were cut back, 5 bases at V and 4 bases at J, with 12 bases in the middle. In germline, CDR1 is SGHTA, CDR2 FQGNSA. The CDR3 contains 13 residues. The CDR3 spells CASSQGQQYEQYF. Written as DNA, the CDR3 is TGTGCCAGCAGCCAAGGACAGCAATACGAGCAGTACTTC.

This chain links TRBV5-1 with TRBJ2-4; D gene uncertain. V shed 3 bases and J shed 0 bases, with 16 bases lying between them. This CDR3 has 17 residues. Germline V CDR1 and CDR2: SGHRS, YFSETQ. The CDR3 loop is CASSSFVDPLAKNIQYF. CDR3 DNA sequence: TGCGCCAGCAGCTCGTTCGTGGACCCTCTAGCCAAAAACATTCAGTACTTC. Filled out from reference TRBV5-1 and TRBJ2-4, the complete variable domain reads KAGVTQTPRYLIKTRGQQVTLSCSPISGHRSVSWYQQTPGQGLQFLFEYFSETQRNKGNFPGRFSGRQFSNSRSEMNVSTLELGDSALYLCASSSFVDPLAKNIQYFGAGTRLSVL.

The chain links TRBV18 to TRBJ2-1; the D is unclear. Germline lookup yields CDR1 KGHSH and CDR2 LQKENI. The CDR3 is 13 residues long. Trimming pared 2 bases from V and 5 bases from J, leaving 7 bases between. The CDR3 here is CASSPRADNEQFF. The CDR3 nucleotides read TGTGCCAGCTCACCAAGGGCAGACAATGAGCAGTTCTTC.

V and J are TRBV7-9 and TRBJ1-3, with a tentative D call TRBD1 (5 bases). The germline V gene encodes CDR1 SEHNR and CDR2 FQNEAQ (reference sequence). The V end lost 5 bases, the J end lost 7 bases, and 15 bases lay between the germline ends. The CDR3 sequence is 14 residues long. This CDR3 reads CASSRAGQGNTIYF. The CDR3, as DNA: TGTGCCAGCAGCCGAGCAGGACAAGGCAACACCATATATTTT.

The CDR3 bases are TGTGCCAGCAGTGAGCGGGAGATATACAATGAGCAGTTCTTC. The encoded protein is CASSEREIYNEQFF. The J gene is TRBJ2-1, the V gene TRBV6-2 or TRBV6-3; TRBD2 aligns across 8 bases. The CDR3 totals 14 residues. Germline loops: CDR1 MNHEY, CDR2 SVGEGT. Losses at the gene ends were 5 bases for V and 4 bases for J; bases not matched to a gene: 4.